This T cell receptor (beta chain) was identified in a study of Graves' ophthalmopathy and Graves' hyperthyroidism. This CDR3 comprises 14 residues. CDR1 and CDR2 (germline): GTSNPN, SVGIG (reference sequence). Trimming took 0 bases from V and 5 from J; bases not matched to a gene: 2. RNA transcripts served as template for amplifying TCR beta CDR3 sequences. First-round RT-PCR relied on HTBI primers, and a second-round multiplex PCR came next. One entry per CDR3 protein, called by TCRdb with MiXCR from the multiplex PCR reads. The sample holds around 1.1 million distinct CDR3 sequences; approximately 35% are singletons and the top ten take approximately 12%.

The chain is built from TRBV30 and TRBJ1-4; 8 positions match TRBD1. The source material was peripheral blood or thyroid tissue (not recorded which). The sequence was obtained from an adult man with Graves' hyperthyroidism. In DNA, the CDR3 is TGTGCCTGGAGTGTGGACAGGGTCAATGAAAAACTGTTTTTT. Translation gives CAWSVDRVNEKLFF.